The 26 T cell receptor beta chains given below trace back to one sample, sequenced in a study of shared clonotypes between healthy human individuals. TCRdb keeps only in-frame clones here, not all; method: immunoSEQ multiplex PCR. The repertoire consists of approximately 600,000 clones, with 90% to 95% occurring once and the leading ten covering around 0.12%. The naive CD8 subset, CD45RO-negative cells positively selected for CCR7, excluded terminally differentiated effector memory CD45RA+ cells. Sequenced: naive CD8+ T cells sorted from blood. Source of these receptors: a woman aged 25 to 39 in good health.

This clone appeared a single time. This chain uses TRBV27 with TRBJ2-1, with TRBD1 matching 9 bases. The CDR3 is 15 residues long. Germline lookup yields CDR1 MNHEY and CDR2 SMNVEV (reference sequence). V lost 4 bases and J lost 4; bases outside the gene matches: 5. The CDR3 region is CASSSGTGFYNEQFF. Written as DNA, the CDR3 is TGTGCCAGCAGTTCCGGGACAGGGTTTTACAATGAGCAGTTCTTC.

The chain recombines TRBV15 with TRBJ1-2; D is ambiguous. Trimming cost V 2 bases and J 7 bases, with 11 bases left between them. Germline V lookup: CDR1 LNHNV, CDR2 YYDKDF (reference sequence). The CDR3 consists of 13 residues. In DNA, the CDR3 is TGTGCCACCAGCAGACTCGGGGAGAGTGGCTACACCTTC. Translated, it gives CATSRLGESGYTF.

The V gene is TRBV28, the J gene TRBJ1-5; D gene uncertain. V shed 3 bases and J shed 5 bases, with 20 bases lying between them. The CDR3 sequence is 17 residues long. CDR1 MDHEN and CDR2 SYDVKM come from the germline V gene. DNA of the CDR3: TGTGCCAGCAGTTTCTACTCCCGCGGAGGGAACGATCAGCCCCAGCATTTT. Protein: CASSFYSRGGNDQPQHF.

The rearrangement uses TRBV6-4 and TRBJ2-7, with D maybe TRBD2 (7 bases). The CDR3 covers 12 residues. Trimming pared 7 bases from V and 6 bases from J, leaving 13 bases between. Germline V gene data show CDR1 as MRHNA and CDR2 as SNTAGT. The CDR3 reads CASIGGGSEQYF. The CDR3 DNA is TGTGCCAGCATTGGGGGGGGCTCCGAGCAGTACTTC.

This chain uses TRBV6-6 with TRBJ1-1; D is ambiguous. The germline V and J ends were trimmed by 0 bases and 0 bases, with 5 bases remaining between them. The CDR3 loop spans 14 amino acids. Per the germline V gene, CDR1 is MNHNY and CDR2 is SVGAGI (reference sequence). In DNA, the CDR3 is TGTGCCAGCAGTTACTCAGGGATGAACACTGAAGCTTTCTTT. Amino acid sequence: CASSYSGMNTEAFF.

This clone has just one count. The V call is TRBV5-4, the J call TRBJ1-1; D unresolved. Germline V CDR1 and CDR2: SGHNT, YYREEE (reference sequence). V lost 4 bases and J lost 6, with 10 bases in between. This CDR3 contains 12 residues. The CDR3 sequence is CASSPPYAEAFF. In DNA form, the CDR3 reads TGTGCCAGCAGCCCCCCGTACGCTGAAGCTTTCTTT.

The chain is built from TRBV7-7 and TRBJ1-3; D is possibly TRBD1 (6 bases). Trimming shortened V by 6 bases and J by 4 bases, and 10 bases separated the two germline ends. The germline CDR1 and CDR2 sequences are SSHAT and FNYEAQ (reference sequence). The CDR3 loop spans 13 amino acids. The CDR3 bases are TGTGCCAGCAGTCCAGGGGCAGGAAACACCATATATTTT. It encodes CASSPGAGNTIYF.

For this clone: This same CDR3 is encoded by further DNA sequences in the sample. This sequence joins TRBV27 and TRBJ2-7; 9 bases are a match to TRBD1. This CDR3 has 16 amino acids. J gave up 3 bases and V 3 bases, and 9 bases lay outside the gene matches. Germline loops: CDR1 MNHEY, CDR2 SMNVEV (reference sequence). CDR3 sequence: CASSFSPGTGIYEQYF. The CDR3 bases are TGTGCCAGCAGTTTTTCGCCGGGGACAGGGATCTACGAGCAGTACTTC.

The chain uses TRBV27 and TRBJ1-5, with a possible D match to TRBD1 (6 bases). Germline values: CDR1 MNHEY, CDR2 SMNVEV (reference sequence). The CDR3 runs 15 residues. The V end was cut by 6 bases, the J end by 1 base, with 13 bases between. CDR3 coding DNA: TGTGCCAGCAGCGAGGGCAGGGGAAGCAATCAGCCCCAGCATTTT. This translates into CASSEGRGSNQPQHF.

The V and J genes are TRBV19 and TRBJ2-1, with 12 bases matching TRBD2. CDR1 is LNHDA, CDR2 SQIVND, per germline (reference sequence). The CDR3 is made up of 19 amino acids. Trimming removed 7 bases from V and 5 bases from J; junction bases left unmatched: 18. The CDR3 region is CASTMGLAGGLTPHNEQFF. The CDR3 DNA reads as TGTGCCAGTACCATGGGGCTAGCGGGAGGGCTAACCCCCCACAATGAGCAGTTCTTC.

V is TRBV6-5 and J is TRBJ1-1; D gene unclear. This CDR3 has 11 residues. Trimming took 5 bases from V and 10 from J, leaving 11 bases between them. Germline-derived CDR1 and CDR2 are MNHEY and SVGAGI. The CDR3, as DNA: TGTGCCAGCAGTATGCAATTTCGAGCTTTCTTT. Its translation is CASSMQFRAFF.

Worth noting for this clone: Other DNA sequences in this specimen translate into the identical CDR3. This sequence joins TRBV19 and TRBJ2-7; D perhaps matches TRBD2 (6 bases). The germline V and J ends were trimmed by 1 base and 0 bases, with 7 bases remaining between them. Germline V gene data show CDR1 as LNHDA and CDR2 as SQIVND (reference sequence). This CDR3 has 14 residues. CDR3 region: CASSIVGLSYEQYF. CDR3 sequence (DNA): TGTGCCAGTAGTATAGTGGGACTCTCCTACGAGCAGTACTTC.

V usage is TRBV5-4 and J usage is TRBJ2-5; no definite D call. The DNA end is a closer match to TRBJ2-7, so the J assignment may be wrong. The length of the CDR3 is 11 residues. Germline loops: CDR1 SGHNT, CDR2 YYREEE (reference sequence). CDR3 in amino acids: CASSFSSEQYF. The CDR3 coding sequence is TGTGCCAGCAGCTTTTCGAGCGAGCAGTACTTC.

The rearrangement links TRBV7-9 to TRBJ2-7, with 8 positions matching TRBD2. The CDR3 runs to 18 residues. Trimming at V came to 5 bases and at J to 4 bases, leaving 19 bases not matched to a gene. The germline V gene encodes CDR1 SEHNR and CDR2 FQNEAQ (reference sequence). The CDR3 is CASSATSGPPQRLYEQYF. The CDR3 DNA sequence: TGTGCCAGCAGCGCTACTAGCGGACCACCCCAAAGGCTTTACGAGCAGTACTTC.

The chain is built from TRBV7-8 and TRBJ2-7, with D perhaps matching TRBD1 (5 bases). Germline V lookup: CDR1 SGHVS, CDR2 FQNEAQ. V was cut by 2 bases and J by 0 bases, with 11 bases left in between. The length of the CDR3 is 15 residues. CDR3 sequence: CASSLQQDPSYEQYF. The CDR3, as DNA: TGTGCCAGCAGCTTACAACAGGATCCCTCCTACGAGCAGTACTTC.

The chain combines TRBV10-3 with TRBJ2-1; 11 nucleotides agree with TRBD2. Germline assignment: CDR1 ENHRY and CDR2 SYGVKD. The ends lost 5 bases at V and 7 bases at J; junction bases unmatched: 7. CDR3 length equals 15 residues. CDR3 loop: CAISNSGRVGNEQFF. The CDR3 nucleotides read TGTGCCATCAGTAATAGCGGGAGGGTAGGGAATGAGCAGTTCTTC.

CDR3 protein: CASGGLESSYEQYF. CDR3 nucleotide sequence: TGCGCCAGCGGGGGGTTGGAGAGCTCCTACGAGCAGTACTTC. V usage is TRBV10-2 and J usage is TRBJ2-7; D might be TRBD2 (6 bases). Trimming removed 8 bases from V and 0 bases from J, with 14 bases in between. The germline gives CDR1 WSHSY, CDR2 SAAADI. This CDR3 is 14 amino acids long.

The J gene is TRBJ2-7, the V gene TRBV4-1; D remains ambiguous. CDR3 length equals 17 residues. CDR1 and CDR2 from the germline V gene are MGHRA and YSYEKL. Trimming shortened V by 3 bases and J by 2 bases, and 20 bases separated the two germline ends. In DNA form, the CDR3 reads TGCGCCAGCAGCCAGTTTGGGGTTAGAGGCCGCACCTACGAGCAGTACTTC. This gives the protein CASSQFGVRGRTYEQYF.

The rearrangement joins TRBV5-6 to TRBJ2-7; D is possibly TRBD1 or TRBD2 (5 bases each). Germline CDR1 is SGHDT and CDR2 is YYEEEE. The CDR3 has 14 amino acids. Trimming took off 0 bases at V and 7 bases at J, with 14 bases between the two ends. The CDR3 loop is CASSLVGRTSEQYF. The DNA of the CDR3 is TGTGCCAGCAGCTTGGTGGGACGGACCTCGGAGCAGTACTTC. Full variable domain (rest looked up from reference TRBV5-6 and TRBJ2-7): DAGVTQSPTHLIKTRGQQVTLRCSPKSGHDTVSWYQQALGQGPQFIFQYYEEEERQRGNFPDRFSGHQFPNYSSELNVNALLLGDSALYLCASSLVGRTSEQYFGPGTRLTVT.

V gene TRBV28 combines with J gene TRBJ1-4, with TRBD1 as a possible D gene (6 bases). The CDR3 is 17 amino acids. With 3 bases removed from V and 0 bases from J, the gap between germline ends came to 14 bases. Germline lookup yields CDR1 MDHEN and CDR2 SYDVKM. CDR3 DNA: TGTGCCAGCAGTTTGGCAGGGGCGACTGCAACTAATGAAAAACTGTTTTTT. Protein: CASSLAGATATNEKLFF.

The CDR3 DNA reads TGTGCCAGCAGCTTCCAGACAGGGGGCTCATCGGAAGATGAGCAGTTCTTC. It yields the protein CASSFQTGGSSEDEQFF. The rearrangement joins TRBV7-9 to TRBJ2-1, with 10 nucleotides matching TRBD1. Per germline, CDR1 SEHNR and CDR2 FQNEAQ (reference sequence). The CDR3 has 17 residues. Germline trimming cut 3 bases from V and 8 bases from J; bases unmatched to any gene: 13. Supplemented by reference TRBV7-9 and TRBJ2-1, the full variable domain reads DTGVSQNPRHKITKRGQNVTFRCDPISEHNRLYWYRQTLGQGPEFLTYFQNEAQLEKSRLLSDRFSAERPKGSFSTLEIQRTEQGDSAMYLCASSFQTGGSSEDEQFFGPGTRLTVL.

A note on this clone: Within the sample, other DNA sequences also encode this same CDR3. The rearrangement joins TRBV5-1 to TRBJ1-5; 7 bases are a match to TRBD1. V gave up 0 bases and J gave up 0 bases; unmatched junction bases: 0. Germline lookup yields CDR1 SGHRS and CDR2 YFSETQ. The CDR3 is 15 residues long. The CDR3: CASSLDRGSNQPQHF. The CDR3, as DNA: TGCGCCAGCAGCTTGGACAGGGGTAGCAATCAGCCCCAGCATTTT.

V and J are TRBV28 and TRBJ1-2; 7 bases map to TRBD1. The CDR3 has 16 residues. The V gene's germline CDR1 is MDHEN and CDR2 SYDVKM. Unmatched junction bases numbered 13, after V lost 6 bases and J lost 3 bases. CDR3: CASSSPIEGAHYGYTF. The CDR3 DNA reads TGTGCCAGCAGCTCCCCAATCGAGGGGGCGCACTATGGCTACACCTTC.

This chain joins TRBV4-1 and TRBJ1-2; D is unclear. The germline CDR1 and CDR2 sequences are MGHRA and YSYEKL. Trimming stripped 4 bases from V and 6 bases from J, with 21 bases between. There are 16 residues in the CDR3. CDR3 amino acids: CASSPSVGHSLDGYTF. DNA for the CDR3: TGCGCCAGCAGCCCAAGCGTGGGCCACTCACTAGATGGCTACACCTTC.

This clone was seen a single time. This CDR3 is CASRSGTSATGELFF. The CDR3 nucleotides read TGTGCCAGCAGGTCCGGGACTAGCGCGACCGGGGAGCTGTTTTTT. The chain has TRBV6-5 and TRBJ2-2; 10 bases map to TRBD2. The CDR3 totals 15 residues. The germline V gene encodes CDR1 MNHEY and CDR2 SVGAGI. V gave up 6 bases and J gave up 5 bases; unmatched junction bases: 6.

V is TRBV2 and J is TRBJ2-3; no firm D call. Germline CDR1 is SNHLY and CDR2 is FYNNEI. The CDR3 consists of 11 residues. V was cut by 4 bases and J by 4 bases, with 3 bases left in between. CDR3 sequence (DNA): TGTGCCAGCAGTGGTGCAGATACGCAGTATTTT. This encodes CASSGADTQYF. Together with reference TRBV2 and TRBJ2-3, the CDR3 gives the full variable domain: EPEVTQTPSHQVTQMGQEVILRCVPISNHLYFYWYRQILGQKVEFLVSFYNNEISEKSEIFDDQFSVERPDGSNFTLKIRSTKLEDSAMYFCASSGADTQYFGPGTRLTVL.